This TCR beta chain was identified in a study of T cell repertoires in cytomegalovirus infection. Whole-study context: Matching HLA type, along with CMV infection, was indicated by public TCR beta signatures. Study-wide points: Carriers of CMV and the relevant HLA type were discriminated by public TCR beta frequency. The ex vivo response showed dominance by HLA-C-restricted CMV-specific TCR beta clonotypes.

TCRdb re-called the reads through MiXCR, storing one row per CDR3 protein. Here the sample spans around 450,000 distinct CDR3 sequences, 11% being singletons. This clonotype was seen more than once but under ten times. Its antigen is as yet unknown. V trimming: 3 bases; J trimming: 4 bases; junction bases outside the gene matches: 4. CDR1 and CDR2 (germline): DFQATT, SNEGSKA (reference sequence). The CDR3 is 13 amino acids. This chain connects TRBV20-1 to TRBJ2-5; 8 nucleotides line up with TRBD2. This receptor was obtained from a human donor in good health (CMV status not recorded). Some clones in this sample may be carry-over from other donors' samples. The sequencing sample was made of PBMCs. CDR3 bases: TGCAGTGCTAGGCCCGGGACTAGAGAGACCCAGTACTTC. This codes for CSARPGTRETQYF.